This TCR beta chain was profiled in a study of technical replicates of blood from a few donors. V shed 4 bases and J 2 bases; nucleotides not matched to a gene: 4. CDR1 and CDR2 from the germline V gene are SEHNR and FQNEAQ (reference sequence). The CDR3 runs 14 residues. TCRdb's table, derived via immunoSEQ multiplex PCR, lists solely in-frame clones and lacks some. This table holds fewer than 75,000 clones, 93% found once. This clonotype was sampled from a human donor in good health. The chain combines TRBV7-9 with TRBJ2-7; 8 bases fit TRBD2. The sequencing input was T cells isolated from PBMCs. The CDR3 DNA reads as TGTGCCAGCAGCTCGAGCGGGGGCCCCTACGAGCAGTACTTC. This encodes CASSSSGGPYEQYF.